The entry below describes one TCR beta chain. J lost 4 bases, V lost 0 bases, and 3 bases had no gene match. CDR3 length equals 16 residues. CDR1 is SGHTA, CDR2 FQGNSA, per germline. The data belong to a study of blood T cell repertoires in COVID-19. Looking at the study overall: Sites in the United States, Italy and Spain provided acute and convalescent COVID-19 samples. T cells, B-cell-depleted T cells, or PBMCs supplied cDNA or gDNA.

Original processing methods: Reference gene primer amplification yielded estimated nucleated cell counts. The assay was immunoSEQ multiplex PCR, and TCRdb's table has in-frame clones only and misses some. V, J and clone size derive from that table, while D and trimming were established from the DNA sequence. The repertoire holds 140,000 or so clones, roughly 79% seen once, with roughly 8.6% in the top ten. The chain uses TRBV7-2 and TRBJ2-6; 7 bases line up with TRBD2. Sequenced sample: peripheral blood. This TCR was recovered from a man aged 50-60 years with active or convalescent COVID-19. The CDR3 region has the DNA TGTGCCAGCAGCTTAGCGGGAGGGGCAGGGGCCAACGTCCTGACTTTC. Encoded protein: CASSLAGGAGANVLTF.